This T cell receptor (beta chain) emerged from a study of technical replicates of blood from several donors. Using immunoSEQ multiplex PCR, the repertoire was profiled, and TCRdb retains in-frame clones only, with some absent. Among under 75,000 clones listed, nearly 95% were seen once. This receptor was identified in a human donor in good health. Some clones in this sample may be carry-over from other donors' samples. Material: PBMCs.

The CDR3, as DNA: TGTGCCAGCAGCTTATTTGTAGAGGAGACCCAGTACTTC. Translating gives CASSLFVEETQYF. The V and J genes are TRBV7-8 and TRBJ2-5; D not certain. Trimming cost V 2 bases and J 5 bases, with 9 bases left between them. CDR1 is SGHVS, CDR2 FQNEAQ, per germline. The CDR3 consists of 13 residues.